Following are 14 T cell receptor beta chains from one sample sequenced in a study of blood T cell dynamics during melanoma immunotherapy. This table comes from immunoSEQ multiplex PCR, and its TCRdb copy is limited to in-frame clones, with some not included. The sample lists 9,500 to 15,000 clones; roughly 88% were seen once. The time point: week 3, after first cycle of checkpoint inhibitor. The sample consisted of blood, taken from a patient treated with checkpoint blockade. Source of these receptors: a human donor with melanoma.

The V call is TRBV11-2, the J call TRBJ1-5, with 7 bases lining up with TRBD1. Germline V gene sequence: CDR1 SGHAT, CDR2 FQNNGV. Trimming took 6 bases from V and 6 from J; bases not matched to a gene: 8. This CDR3 spans 14 amino acids. The CDR3 DNA is TGTGCCAGCAGTTCACAGGGGACGTCTCAGCCCCAGCATTTT. Translated: CASSSQGTSQPQHF.

This clone was seen just once. The rearrangement uses TRBV11-2 and TRBJ2-2; 8 positions agree with TRBD1. The CDR3 spans 16 residues. Germline V CDR1 and CDR2: SGHAT, FQNNGV. The V segment lost 5 bases and the J segment 3 bases; nucleotides outside the gene matches: 8. CDR3 DNA sequence: TGTGCCAGCAGCCAAAGGACAGGGACTGACACCGGGGAGCTGTTTTTT. It codes for CASSQRTGTDTGELFF.

This chain links TRBV7-9 with TRBJ2-7; 9 nucleotides line up with TRBD1. V dropped 2 bases and J dropped 3; count of bases not matched to a gene: 2. Germline V gene data show CDR1 as SEHNR and CDR2 as FQNEAQ (reference sequence). The CDR3 sequence is 14 residues long. The CDR3 loop is CASSLWDRVYEQYF. In DNA form, the CDR3 reads TGTGCCAGCAGCTTATGGGACAGGGTCTACGAGCAGTACTTC.

The chain recombines TRBV5-4 with TRBJ1-4, with TRBD1 matching 7 bases. Losses at the gene ends were 4 bases for V and 4 bases for J; bases not matched to a gene: 4. There are 14 residues in the CDR3. The V gene's germline CDR1 is SGHNT and CDR2 YYREEE (reference sequence). CDR3 coding DNA: TGTGCCAGCAGCAGACAGGGCGGTAATGAAAAACTGTTTTTT. Its translation is CASSRQGGNEKLFF.

This clone was seen just once. The chain recombines TRBV19 with TRBJ2-6, with 12 bases aligning to TRBD1. Germline V CDR1 and CDR2: LNHDA, SQIVND (reference sequence). V was pared by 9 bases and J by 3 bases, with 9 bases of the junction left unmatched. The CDR3 runs to 17 residues. The CDR3 bases are TGTGCCAGCTCCTCCGGGACAGGGGGCTTTGGGGCCAACGTCCTGACTTTC. The encoded protein is CASSSGTGGFGANVLTF.

The chain combines TRBV27 with TRBJ1-2, with D uncertain. CDR1 and CDR2 (germline): MNHEY, SMNVEV (reference sequence). The CDR3 contains 13 residues. Trimming shortened V by 1 base and J by 8 bases, and 11 bases separated the two germline ends. This CDR3 reads CASSLYRGSGYTF. In nucleotides, the CDR3 is TGTGCCAGCAGTTTATATCGGGGATCCGGCTACACCTTC.

V usage is TRBV28 and J usage is TRBJ1-4; TRBD1 might be the D (6 bases). Germline V gene lookup returns CDR1 MDHEN and CDR2 SYDVKM. V was clipped by 4 bases and J by 5 bases, with 11 bases between them. This CDR3 spans 14 amino acids. The CDR3 nucleotides are TGTGCCAGCAGTTCTCAGGGGTTGAATGAAAAACTGTTTTTT. The encoded protein is CASSSQGLNEKLFF. The entire variable domain, with the rest obtained from reference TRBV28 and TRBJ1-4, is as follows: DVKVTQSSRYLVKRTGEKVFLECVQDMDHENMFWYRQDPGLGLRLIYFSYDVKMKEKGDIPEGYSVSREKKERFSLILESASTNQTSMYLCASSSQGLNEKLFFGSGTQLSVL.

V gene TRBV5-6 combines with J gene TRBJ2-7; D remains ambiguous. Germline CDR1 and CDR2: SGHDT and YYEEEE. Trimming pared 5 bases from V and 0 bases from J, leaving 3 bases between. The CDR3 runs 11 residues. CDR3 sequence: CASSSSYEQYF. In DNA, the CDR3 is TGTGCCAGCAGTTCCTCCTACGAGCAGTACTTC. Variable domain in full (rest from reference TRBV5-6 and TRBJ2-7): DAGVTQSPTHLIKTRGQQVTLRCSPKSGHDTVSWYQQALGQGPQFIFQYYEEEERQRGNFPDRFSGHQFPNYSSELNVNALLLGDSALYLCASSSSYEQYFGPGTRLTVT.

This chain joins TRBV10-3 and TRBJ2-5; D possibly corresponds to TRBD1 (5 bases). The V end lost 6 bases, the J end lost 0 bases, and 11 bases lay between the germline ends. This CDR3 has 14 amino acids. Germline CDR1 and CDR2: ENHRY and SYGVKD. CDR3 nucleotide sequence: TGTGCCATCAGCCTGGACAAGTACCAAGAGACCCAGTACTTC. Its protein is CAISLDKYQETQYF.

V usage is TRBV5-1 and J usage is TRBJ2-3; TRBD1 agrees at 10 bases. Germline lookup yields CDR1 SGHRS and CDR2 YFSETQ. This CDR3 has 15 residues. The V and J ends lost 5 bases and 1 base, in that order; junction bases with no gene match: 4. CDR3 in DNA: TGCGCCAGCAGTCCGGGGACAGGGGGCACAGATACGCAGTATTTT. This sequence encodes CASSPGTGGTDTQYF. The full variable domain, with the rest looked up from reference TRBV5-1 and TRBJ2-3, is KAGVTQTPRYLIKTRGQQVTLSCSPISGHRSVSWYQQTPGQGLQFLFEYFSETQRNKGNFPGRFSGRQFSNSRSEMNVSTLELGDSALYLCASSPGTGGTDTQYFGPGTRLTVL.

This clone was seen more than once but under ten times. This sequence joins TRBV4-1 and TRBJ1-4; D ambiguous. This CDR3 is built from 13 residues. Germline CDR1 MGHRA, CDR2 YSYEKL. Between the trimmed V and J ends, which lost 1 base and 7 bases, there was a span of 7 bases. Here the CDR3 DNA reads TGCGCCAGCAGCCAAGGCCGGGGTGAAAAACTGTTTTTT. Protein sequence: CASSQGRGEKLFF.

This chain joins TRBV11-2 and TRBJ2-3; 8 bases line up with TRBD2. Per the germline V gene, CDR1 is SGHAT and CDR2 is FQNNGV. Germline trimming cut 5 bases from V and 6 bases from J; bases unmatched to any gene: 22. The CDR3 spans 19 residues. The CDR3 DNA sequence: TGTGCCAGCAGCCAGGGACGGCTCCCCGGGGTGCGGGAGGTGGATACGCAGTATTTT. Translation: CASSQGRLPGVREVDTQYF.

The chain couples TRBV10-3 to TRBJ2-4; 12 positions agree with TRBD2. J was trimmed by 3 bases and V by 2 bases; bases with no gene match: 5. The CDR3 length is 17 residues. Germline values: CDR1 ENHRY, CDR2 SYGVKD. CDR3 in amino acids: CAISEASGGDSKNIQYF. The CDR3, as DNA: TGTGCCATCAGTGAGGCTAGCGGGGGGGATAGCAAAAACATTCAGTACTTC.

J is TRBJ2-7 and V is TRBV25-1; 12 positions match TRBD2. V gave up 5 bases and J gave up 0 bases; unmatched junction bases: 11. This CDR3 is 18 amino acids long. Germline V gene lookup returns CDR1 MGHDK and CDR2 SYGVNS. CDR3 sequence reads: CASSSGLAGPSSSYEQYF. CDR3 DNA sequence: TGTGCCAGCAGTTCCGGACTAGCGGGACCTTCGTCCTCCTACGAGCAGTACTTC.